This T cell receptor beta chain was identified during a study of radiotherapy plus CTLA-4 blockade in lung cancer (dated by TCRdb to the late 2010s). In terms of the full investigation: Among enrolled patients, 15% to 20% had an objective response and roughly 30% reached disease control.

The research as a whole found: The strongest predictors of response, as reported, were early dynamic changes in blood T cell clones along with a rise in serum interferon-beta after radiation. After treatment with radiotherapy and ipilimumab, TCR clones that came from tumors expanded in the peripheral blood.

CDR1 and CDR2 were assigned from the germline V gene as SGHRS and YFSETQ. Reading from cysteine to phenylalanine, the CDR3 counts 16 amino acids. The sequence is cut down to CDR3 DNA, 48 bases in frame from base 1. The V end loses 0 bases and the J end loses 4 bases, and a stretch of 14 bases separates them. The study tested focal radiation therapy combined with CTLA-4 blockade (ipilimumab) in patients with chemo-refractory metastatic non-small-cell lung cancer. Details on this clone: What this receptor recognizes is not known. No qualities accompany the bases; no much larger clone lies one base away.

The library was obtained by the immunoSEQ multiplex PCR assay. TCRdb obtained this table from immuneACCESS and retained in-frame rearrangements with V and J assigned. These tables miss some clones; where compared with another copy, unresolved V genes account for less than half of the shortfall, and the remainder is unexplained. The sample table lists over 80,000 clones, over 80% of them with a count of one. The ten biggest clones cover 0.82% of the sample. This chain joins TRBV5-1 to TRBJ1-3, with TRBD1 perhaps the D gene, on 6 matching bases. The sequencing here drew on peripheral blood, taken from a patient treated with radiotherapy plus ipilimumab. This receptor was identified in a human donor with non-small cell lung cancer who had stable disease on radiotherapy plus ipilimumab. The sequenced DNA: TGCGCCAGCAGCTTGGTTCCGGGGGGCGAGGGAAACACCATATATTTT. This is translated as CASSLVPGGEGNTIYF.